Included here is one TCR beta chain sequence, with context. The sample originates from a study of blood T cell repertoires in COVID-19. Study background: Sites in the United States, Italy and Spain provided acute and convalescent COVID-19 samples. PBMCs, B-cell-depleted T cells, or T cells were the source of the cDNA or gDNA that made up the material.

Per the original data handling: Counts of nucleated cells, estimated from reference gene primer amplification, were obtained. This table comes from immunoSEQ multiplex PCR, and its TCRdb copy is limited to in-frame clones, with some not included. That table gives V, J and clone size, and the DNA gave D and trimming. This sample has under 250,000 clones, with approximately 91% found just once. Trimming took 6 bases from V and 6 from J, leaving 12 bases between them. CDR1 MNHNY and CDR2 SVGAGI come from the germline V gene (reference sequence). The CDR3 totals 13 residues. Sequenced input: peripheral blood. The sequence was obtained from a woman in her sixties with acute or convalescent COVID-19. This chain uses TRBV6-6 with TRBJ2-1; TRBD1 might be the D (5 bases). CDR3: CASRGDQPNEQFF. DNA for the CDR3: TGTGCCAGCAGAGGGGATCAACCCAATGAGCAGTTCTTC.